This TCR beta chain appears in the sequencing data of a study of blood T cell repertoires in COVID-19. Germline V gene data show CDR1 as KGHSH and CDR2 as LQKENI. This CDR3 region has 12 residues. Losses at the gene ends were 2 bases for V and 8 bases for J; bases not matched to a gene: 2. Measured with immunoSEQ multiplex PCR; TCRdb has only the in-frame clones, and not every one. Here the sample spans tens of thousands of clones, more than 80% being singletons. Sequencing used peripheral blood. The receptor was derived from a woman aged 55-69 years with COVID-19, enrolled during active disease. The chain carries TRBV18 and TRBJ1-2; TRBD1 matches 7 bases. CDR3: CASSPTGEGYTF. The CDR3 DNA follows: TGTGCCAGCTCACCAACAGGGGAGGGCTACACCTTC.